One sample yielded the 14 T cell receptor beta chains listed below, sequenced in a study of shared T cell receptors in the human thymus. The table came from immunoSEQ multiplex PCR; TCRdb's copy has only in-frame clones and leaves some out. This sample has some 700,000 clones, with approximately 85% found just once. These data were also filed under a second study, of human thymus T cells.

The sequencing sample was made of thymocytes. Receptor source: a girl under two years old with a congenital heart defect.

CDR3 sequence reads: CASCGARGNTIYF. The CDR3 DNA reads as TGTGCCAGCTGCGGGGCGCGAGGAAACACCATATATTTT. The chain combines TRBV7-6 with TRBJ1-3, with D tentatively TRBD1 (5 bases). The V gene lost 8 bases and the J gene lost 4 bases, with 12 bases spanning the gap. The V gene's germline CDR1 is SGHVS and CDR2 FNYEAQ. The CDR3 sequence is 13 residues long.

The V gene is TRBV9, the J gene TRBJ2-7; 9 bases map to TRBD2. After removal of 0 bases from V and 4 bases from J, the junction contained 11 bases not matched to a gene. Germline V gene lookup returns CDR1 SGDLS and CDR2 YYNGEE. CDR3 length equals 17 residues. CDR3 nucleotides: TGTGCCAGCAGCGTAGCTACGGGGGCTAGCGGGATTTACGAGCAGTACTTC. This encodes CASSVATGASGIYEQYF.

The chain recombines TRBV2 with TRBJ2-7; 11 nucleotides agree with TRBD1. This CDR3 spans 15 amino acids. V was clipped by 4 bases and J by 0 bases; unmatched bases: 2. Germline V gives CDR1 SNHLY, CDR2 FYNNEI. The CDR3 sequence: CASSGDRGISYEQYF. CDR3 sequence (DNA): TGTGCCAGCAGTGGGGACAGGGGGATCTCCTACGAGCAGTACTTC.

The gene calls are TRBV19 and TRBJ1-2; 8 bases align to TRBD1. V lost 8 bases to trimming and J lost 2 bases; unmatched junction nucleotides: 4. The germline V gene has CDR1 LNHDA and CDR2 SQIVND (reference sequence). This CDR3 spans 13 amino acids. The CDR3 DNA reads as TGTGCCAGTTCGACAGGGGCCAACTATGGCTACACCTTC. As protein: CASSTGANYGYTF.

The chain employs TRBV9 and TRBJ1-2, with D possibly matching TRBD1 (5 bases). The CDR3 is made up of 15 amino acids. V was cut by 0 bases and J by 6 bases, with 15 bases left in between. Germline loops: CDR1 SGDLS, CDR2 YYNGEE. CDR3 DNA sequence: TGTGCCAGCAGCGTAGAGGGCAGGGTTCTTGATGGCTACACCTTC. Translating it yields CASSVEGRVLDGYTF.

The J gene is TRBJ1-5, the V gene TRBV28, with 8 bases that match TRBD1. The CDR3 has 16 amino acids. Germline CDR1 MDHEN, CDR2 SYDVKM. Germline trimming cut 6 bases from V and 3 bases from J; bases unmatched to any gene: 10. The CDR3 DNA sequence: TGTGCCAGCAGGACCTGGACAGGGCGGCACAATCAGCCCCAGCATTTT. Its translation: CASRTWTGRHNQPQHF.

The chain carries TRBV6-4 and TRBJ1-5; possibly TRBD1 for D (5 bases). The CDR3 extends over 17 amino acids. The germline V gene encodes CDR1 MRHNA and CDR2 SNTAGT. Trimming removed 3 bases from V and 0 bases from J, with 15 bases in between. The CDR3, as DNA: TGTGCCAGCAGTGAGTGGCAGGGACTCAATAGCAATCAGCCCCAGCATTTT. Protein sequence: CASSEWQGLNSNQPQHF.

This rearrangement joins TRBV5-1 to TRBJ1-4; 9 bases match TRBD1. Germline-derived CDR1 and CDR2 are SGHRS and YFSETQ. V shed 1 base, J shed 5 bases, and the junction held 3 bases outside the gene matches. This CDR3 has 15 residues. For the CDR3, the DNA is TGCGCCAGCAGCTTGTTGGGACAGGGAAATGAAAAACTGTTTTTT. Translating gives CASSLLGQGNEKLFF.

The chain couples TRBV6-1 to TRBJ1-1; 7 nucleotides align to TRBD1. This CDR3 has 13 amino acids. The V and J ends lost 6 bases and 4 bases, in that order; junction bases with no gene match: 5. Germline V gives CDR1 MNHNS, CDR2 SASEGT. The CDR3 is CASRHRGGTEAFF. Here the CDR3 DNA reads TGTGCCAGCAGACACAGGGGTGGCACTGAAGCTTTCTTT.

V gene TRBV4-1 combines with J gene TRBJ1-1; D is ambiguous. Germline CDR1 reads MGHRA; CDR2 reads YSYEKL. The V gene lost 3 bases and the J gene lost 0 bases, with 8 bases spanning the gap. This CDR3 is built from 14 residues. The CDR3, as DNA: TGCGCCAGCAGCCAGCAGACACTGAACACTGAAGCTTTCTTT. Amino acid sequence: CASSQQTLNTEAFF.

The CDR3 region is CASSTQASGRTGELFF. CDR3 sequence (DNA): TGTGCCAGTAGTACCCAAGCGTCAGGGCGAACCGGGGAGCTGTTTTTT. This chain joins TRBV19 and TRBJ2-2, with D perhaps TRBD1 (5 bases). V shed 4 bases and J shed 5 bases, with 17 bases lying between them. Germline lookup yields CDR1 LNHDA and CDR2 SQIVND (reference sequence). CDR3 length: 16 amino acids.

The V call is TRBV12-5, the J call TRBJ2-7; unclear D gene. V gave up 0 bases and J gave up 3 bases, with 15 bases separating them. The CDR3 length is 16 residues. Germline V gives CDR1 LGHNT, CDR2 FRNRAP. The CDR3 is CASGLVVGEGDYEQYF. The CDR3 DNA reads as TGTGCTAGTGGTTTGGTAGTTGGTGAAGGAGACTACGAGCAGTACTTC.

The rearrangement links TRBV4-1 to TRBJ1-3, with D possibly matching TRBD1 (6 bases). Germline CDR1 and CDR2: MGHRA and YSYEKL. There are 18 residues in the CDR3. V was cut by 2 bases and J by 3 bases, with 20 bases left in between. The CDR3 DNA sequence: TGCGCCAGCAGCCAAAGGTGGATCTCCTCCAGGGGTGGAAACACCATATATTTT. Protein: CASSQRWISSRGGNTIYF.

The V and J genes are TRBV30 and TRBJ1-3; 8 bases are a match to TRBD1. The ends lost 5 bases at V and 7 bases at J; junction bases unmatched: 13. CDR1 and CDR2 (germline): GTSNPN, SVGIG (reference sequence). The CDR3 is 15 amino acids. CDR3 loop: CAWGTGQGDSNTIYF. In nucleotides, the CDR3 is TGTGCCTGGGGGACTGGACAGGGCGATTCGAACACCATATATTTT.